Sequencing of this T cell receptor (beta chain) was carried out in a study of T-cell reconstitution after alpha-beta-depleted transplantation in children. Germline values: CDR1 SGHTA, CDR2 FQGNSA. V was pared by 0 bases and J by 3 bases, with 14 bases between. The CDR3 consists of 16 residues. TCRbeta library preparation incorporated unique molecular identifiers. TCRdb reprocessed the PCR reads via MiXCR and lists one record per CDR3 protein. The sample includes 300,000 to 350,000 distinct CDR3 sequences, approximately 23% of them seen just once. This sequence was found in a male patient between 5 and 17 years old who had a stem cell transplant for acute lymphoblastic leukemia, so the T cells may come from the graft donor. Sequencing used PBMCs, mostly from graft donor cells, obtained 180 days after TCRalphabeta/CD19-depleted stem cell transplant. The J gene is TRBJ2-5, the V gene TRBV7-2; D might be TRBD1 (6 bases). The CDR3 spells CASSLAWGQTEETQYF. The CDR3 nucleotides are TGTGCCAGCAGCTTAGCGTGGGGGCAGACCGAAGAGACCCAGTACTTC.